This T cell receptor (beta chain) was retrieved from a study of T cell responses to AZD1222 COVID-19 vaccine. About this clone: Other nucleotide sequences in the sample specify the same CDR3.

The method was immunoSEQ multiplex PCR; TCRdb's version includes in-frame clones alone and lacks a portion of them. This table has 110,000 to 150,000 clones, 80% to 90% appearing once. Germline lookup yields CDR1 MNHEY and CDR2 SVGAGI. This CDR3 has 15 amino acids. V shed 0 bases and J shed 3 bases, with 11 bases lying between them. The TCR originated in an adult in good health. This specimen consisted of peripheral blood, obtained on day 0 of AZD1222 vaccination. This sequence joins TRBV6-5 and TRBJ2-5; D is tentatively TRBD1 or TRBD2 (5 bases each). CDR3 sequence reads: CASSYSAGTEETQYF. As DNA, the CDR3 is TGTGCCAGCAGTTACTCGGCCGGGACGGAAGAGACCCAGTACTTC.